Below, 16 T cell receptor beta chains from the same sample are listed, as sequenced in a study of OX40 agonist ivuxolimab in advanced cancers. Sequencing used immunoSEQ multiplex PCR; TCRdb keeps in-frame clones, though not all of them. The sample records tens of thousands of clones, 80% to 95% being singletons. Here the sequenced sample was CD4+ or CD8+ T cells sorted from blood, taken in a trial of the OX40 agonist ivuxolimab. These receptors all stem from an adult with an advanced solid tumor such as melanoma, head and neck, liver or kidney cancer.

The chain uses TRBV9 and TRBJ2-1; 9 bases map to TRBD1. The J segment lost 7 bases and the V segment lost 0 bases, leaving 8 bases of the junction unmatched. This CDR3 region has 16 residues. Germline CDR1 SGDLS, CDR2 YYNGEE. This chain's CDR3 is CASSVELQGARNEQFF. The CDR3, as DNA: TGTGCCAGCAGCGTAGAACTACAGGGGGCGAGGAATGAGCAGTTCTTC.

This clone was seen only a few times. The chain links TRBV10-3 to TRBJ2-5; 8 bases line up with TRBD1. CDR1 and CDR2 (germline): ENHRY, SYGVKD. With 2 bases clipped from V and 1 base from J, the junction kept 9 bases outside the gene matches. CDR3 size: 17 residues. CDR3 loop: CAISERQRGQGQETQYF. CDR3 DNA: TGTGCCATCAGTGAGAGGCAGCGAGGACAGGGCCAAGAGACCCAGTACTTC.

The chain carries TRBV28 and TRBJ2-2, with 7 bases that match TRBD2. The germline CDR1 and CDR2 sequences are MDHEN and SYDVKM. The trim removed 11 bases at V and 4 bases at J, leaving 7 bases unmatched. This CDR3 is 13 amino acids long. The CDR3 nucleotides read TGTGCCGCCCGAGCGGGGCTCACCGGGGAGCTGTTTTTT. Amino acid sequence: CAARAGLTGELFF.

The V call is TRBV11-2, the J call TRBJ2-7; D gene uncertain. With 5 bases removed from V and 2 bases from J, the gap between germline ends came to 7 bases. The germline V gene encodes CDR1 SGHAT and CDR2 FQNNGV. This CDR3 is 12 amino acids long. CDR3 sequence reads: CASSRRTYEQYF. The CDR3 region has the DNA TGTGCCAGCAGCCGCCGTACCTACGAGCAGTACTTC.

The rearrangement joins TRBV27 to TRBJ1-6; D not resolved. The germline CDR1 and CDR2 sequences are MNHEY and SMNVEV (reference sequence). The V end was cut by 3 bases, the J end by 7 bases, with 10 bases between. The CDR3 length is 14 residues. CDR3 in DNA: TGTGCCAGCAGTTTGATCGGTCAAAATTCACCCCTCCACTTT. Protein product: CASSLIGQNSPLHF.

The rearrangement joins TRBV5-6 to TRBJ1-4; D might be TRBD1 (6 bases). The CDR3 consists of 15 residues. Trimming cost V 2 bases and J 0 bases, with 8 bases left between them. Germline loops: CDR1 SGHDT, CDR2 YYEEEE. CDR3 DNA sequence: TGTGCCAGCAGCTTCACAGGGTCAACTAATGAAAAACTGTTTTTT. Translated, it gives CASSFTGSTNEKLFF.

The chain combines TRBV2 with TRBJ2-1; 11 nucleotides line up with TRBD2. This CDR3 contains 14 residues. V lost 5 bases and J lost 3; bases outside the gene matches: 0. Germline values: CDR1 SNHLY, CDR2 FYNNEI. CDR3 amino acids: CASSLAGGYNEQFF. Here the CDR3 DNA reads TGTGCCAGCAGTCTAGCGGGGGGCTACAATGAGCAGTTCTTC.

J is TRBJ1-1 and V is TRBV6-1, with TRBD1 identical over 7 bases. Trimming removed 4 bases from V and 6 bases from J; junction bases left unmatched: 5. Germline CDR1 reads MNHNS; CDR2 reads SASEGT. The CDR3 is made up of 13 amino acids. CDR3 region: CASSGQGGSEAFF. For the CDR3, the DNA is TGTGCCAGCAGTGGACAGGGCGGATCTGAAGCTTTCTTT.

The gene calls are TRBV14 and TRBJ1-1; D unclear. Trimming took 0 bases from V and 1 from J, leaving 3 bases between them. Looked up from germline, CDR1 is SGHDN and CDR2 is FVKESK. This CDR3 comprises 13 residues. In DNA form, the CDR3 reads TGTGCCAGCAGCCAAGACCAGAACACTGAAGCTTTCTTT. It codes for CASSQDQNTEAFF.

This clone was observed a single time. The V gene is TRBV7-9, the J gene TRBJ2-7; D may be TRBD2 (6 bases). Germline-derived CDR1 and CDR2 are SEHNR and FQNEAQ (reference sequence). Deletions cut 3 bases from V and 0 bases from J, with 15 bases between. CDR3 size: 16 residues. CDR3 coding DNA: TGTGCCAGCAGCTTGGGGACTGGGGCAGACTCCTACGAGCAGTACTTC. Encoded protein: CASSLGTGADSYEQYF.

This sequence joins TRBV2 and TRBJ1-3; D possibly corresponds to TRBD1 (5 bases). Germline V lookup: CDR1 SNHLY, CDR2 FYNNEI. The V gene lost 4 bases and the J gene lost 0 bases, with 10 bases spanning the gap. The CDR3 totals 15 residues. The CDR3 DNA is TGTGCCAGCAGTGGGACACCCTTCTCTGGAAACACCATATATTTT. Translated, it gives CASSGTPFSGNTIYF. Full variable domain (remainder filled in from reference TRBV2 and TRBJ1-3): EPEVTQTPSHQVTQMGQEVILRCVPISNHLYFYWYRQILGQKVEFLVSFYNNEISEKSEIFDDQFSVERPDGSNFTLKIRSTKLEDSAMYFCASSGTPFSGNTIYFGEGSWLTVV.

The chain uses TRBV4-1 and TRBJ2-1, with TRBD2 identical over 11 bases. From germline, CDR1 is MGHRA and CDR2 YSYEKL. This CDR3 has 17 residues. Trimming took 1 base from V and 4 from J; bases not matched to a gene: 6. The CDR3 is CASSQVSGGASYNEQFF. Here the CDR3 DNA reads TGCGCCAGCAGCCAAGTTAGCGGGGGGGCGTCTTACAATGAGCAGTTCTTC.

On this clone: Other nucleotide sequences in the sample specify the same CDR3. V and J are TRBV5-6 and TRBJ1-2; D is unresolved. V was shortened by 4 bases and J by 2 bases, with 9 bases between the two germline ends. The CDR3 sequence is 13 residues long. Germline assignment: CDR1 SGHDT and CDR2 YYEEEE. The CDR3 spells CASSQGRNYGYTF. Here the CDR3 DNA reads TGTGCCAGCAGCCAAGGACGGAACTATGGCTACACCTTC. Drawing the rest from reference TRBV5-6 and TRBJ1-2, the complete variable domain is DAGVTQSPTHLIKTRGQQVTLRCSPKSGHDTVSWYQQALGQGPQFIFQYYEEEERQRGNFPDRFSGHQFPNYSSELNVNALLLGDSALYLCASSQGRNYGYTFGSGTRLTVV.

V is TRBV6-1 and J is TRBJ1-5; 7 nucleotides line up with TRBD1. In germline, CDR1 is MNHNS, CDR2 SASEGT. The CDR3 loop spans 15 amino acids. J gave up 6 bases and V 10 bases, and 15 bases lay outside the gene matches. CDR3 DNA: TGTGCCACTTGGGAGGACAGGACTTTCGGTCAGCCCCAGCATTTT. This codes for CATWEDRTFGQPQHF.

The count of this clone is one. This rearrangement joins TRBV5-4 to TRBJ2-1; the D gene is possibly TRBD1 (5 bases). The germline V gene encodes CDR1 SGHNT and CDR2 YYREEE (reference sequence). Trimming took off 4 bases at V and 0 bases at J, with 14 bases between the two ends. CDR3 size: 16 residues. CDR3 DNA sequence: TGTGCCAGCAGCCTAGAGTACAGGTCCTCCTACAATGAGCAGTTCTTC. Its protein product is CASSLEYRSSYNEQFF.

CDR3 in amino acids: CASSIRSDSLNYGYTF. CDR3 bases: TGTGCCAGTAGTATTCGATCGGACAGCCTAAACTATGGCTACACCTTC. The chain joins TRBV19 to TRBJ1-2; maybe TRBD1 (6 bases). The germline gives CDR1 LNHDA, CDR2 SQIVND (reference sequence). Trimming shortened V by 3 bases and J by 2 bases, and 16 bases separated the two germline ends. The CDR3 length is 16 residues. Full variable domain (remainder filled in from reference TRBV19 and TRBJ1-2): DGGITQSPKYLFRKEGQNVTLSCEQNLNHDAMYWYRQDPGQGLRLIYYSQIVNDFQKGDIAEGYSVSREKKESFPLTVTSAQKNPTAFYLCASSIRSDSLNYGYTFGSGTRLTVV.